This entry lists 28 T cell receptor beta chains sequenced from one sample in a study of shared clonotypes between healthy human individuals. Here immunoSEQ multiplex PCR was the method, and the copy in TCRdb shows in-frame clones only, minus some. In the table there are roughly 2.2 million clones, 85% to 95% of which are singletons. Sequencing was performed on naive CD4+ T cells from PBMCs. Subset denoted: CD45RA+ positively selected. The receptors derive from a man aged 18 to 29 in good health. Some clones in this sample may be carry-over from other donors' samples.

This rearrangement joins TRBV4-2 to TRBJ1-1, with D uncertain. Germline V gives CDR1 LGHNA, CDR2 YNFKEQ. The V end lost 1 base, the J end lost 4 bases, and 13 bases lay between the germline ends. The CDR3 totals 15 residues. The CDR3 loop is CASSQARGRSTEAFF. DNA of the CDR3: TGTGCCAGCAGCCAAGCTCGAGGTCGCAGCACTGAAGCTTTCTTT.

The rearrangement links TRBV5-1 to TRBJ2-1; D unclear. The germline V gene encodes CDR1 SGHRS and CDR2 YFSETQ. The ends were cut back, 2 bases at V and 1 base at J, with 10 bases in the middle. The CDR3 contains 15 residues. The CDR3 DNA reads as TGCGCCAGCAGCTTTGGGGTGGGGTCCTACAATGAGCAGTTCTTC. This gives the protein CASSFGVGSYNEQFF.

The chain joins TRBV9 to TRBJ2-5, with D perhaps given as TRBD1 or TRBD2 (5 bases each). The CDR3 loop spans 13 amino acids. Looked up from germline, CDR1 is SGDLS and CDR2 is YYNGEE. V was trimmed by 2 bases and J by 5 bases, leaving 10 bases between them. The CDR3 spells CASSVRDGETQYF. The CDR3 DNA sequence: TGTGCCAGCAGCGTCCGGGACGGTGAGACCCAGTACTTC.

This clone showed up just once. The chain recombines TRBV28 with TRBJ2-5; 12 bases align to TRBD1. Germline CDR1 and CDR2: MDHEN and SYDVKM. V was pared by 7 bases and J by 5 bases, with 8 bases of the junction left unmatched. This CDR3 is 15 amino acids long. The CDR3 bases are TGTGCCAGCACCACTCCGGGACAGGGGGCCGAGACCCAGTACTTC. Protein sequence: CASTTPGQGAETQYF.

This chain joins TRBV6-1 and TRBJ1-3; TRBD1 might be the D (5 bases). Trimming stripped 3 bases from V and 0 bases from J, with 6 bases between. There are 14 residues in the CDR3. The germline V gene encodes CDR1 MNHNS and CDR2 SASEGT. Written as DNA, the CDR3 is TGTGCCAGCAGTGAGGGGGACTCTGGAAACACCATATATTTT. Protein product: CASSEGDSGNTIYF.

The V and J genes are TRBV4-1 and TRBJ2-7; D not certain. The V gene's germline CDR1 is MGHRA and CDR2 YSYEKL. V was cut by 0 bases and J by 3 bases, with 9 bases left in between. The CDR3 contains 14 residues. CDR3 bases: TGCGCCAGCAGCCAAGACCCCTCCCGCTACGAGCAGTACTTC. Translating gives CASSQDPSRYEQYF.

The V and J genes are TRBV5-1 and TRBJ2-7, with a possible D match to TRBD2 (6 bases). V shed 7 bases and J shed 7 bases, with 15 bases lying between them. The CDR3 contains 12 residues. The germline CDR1 and CDR2 sequences are SGHRS and YFSETQ. The CDR3 here is CASFRDRGEQYF. CDR3 nucleotide sequence: TGCGCCAGCTTCAGGGATCGGGGGGAGCAGTACTTC.

The V gene is TRBV2, the J gene TRBJ1-4; D possibly corresponds to TRBD1 (6 bases). V was cut by 4 bases and J by 7 bases, with 13 bases left in between. CDR1 and CDR2 from the germline V gene are SNHLY and FYNNEI. This CDR3 has 14 residues. The CDR3 protein is CASSGGALGEKLFF. The CDR3 coding sequence is TGTGCCAGCAGTGGGGGGGCACTTGGTGAAAAACTGTTTTTT.

V gene TRBV27 combines with J gene TRBJ1-2; possibly TRBD1 for D (6 bases). Germline-derived CDR1 and CDR2 are MNHEY and SMNVEV (reference sequence). V lost 2 bases and J lost 4, with 11 bases in between. The CDR3 totals 14 residues. The CDR3 DNA follows: TGTGCCAGCAGTTTAGGGGGGGCGGGCTATGGCTACACCTTC. As protein: CASSLGGAGYGYTF.

The chain uses TRBV19 and TRBJ1-5, with a possible D match to TRBD1 (6 bases). Trimming took 5 bases from V and 4 from J, leaving 12 bases between them. This CDR3 is 14 amino acids long. Germline CDR1 and CDR2: LNHDA and SQIVND (reference sequence). CDR3 in amino acids: CASSFTGTNQPQHF. CDR3 coding DNA: TGTGCCAGTAGTTTCACCGGGACAAATCAGCCCCAGCATTTT. Filled out from reference TRBV19 and TRBJ1-5, the complete variable domain reads DGGITQSPKYLFRKEGQNVTLSCEQNLNHDAMYWYRQDPGQGLRLIYYSQIVNDFQKGDIAEGYSVSREKKESFPLTVTSAQKNPTAFYLCASSFTGTNQPQHFGDGTRLSIL.

The sample holds one count of this clone. This chain connects TRBV5-1 to TRBJ2-1; 9 nucleotides agree with TRBD1. V trimming: 5 bases; J trimming: 7 bases; junction bases outside the gene matches: 7. Looked up from germline, CDR1 is SGHRS and CDR2 is YFSETQ. This CDR3 region has 14 residues. CDR3 nucleotides: TGCGCCAGCAGGATTCCCGGGACAGGGAATGAGCAGTTCTTC. Translation gives CASRIPGTGNEQFF.

The rearrangement uses TRBV19 and TRBJ2-6; tentative D call: TRBD1 (6 bases). Germline assignment: CDR1 LNHDA and CDR2 SQIVND (reference sequence). Deletions cut 5 bases from V and 3 bases from J, with 11 bases between. There are 15 residues in the CDR3. CDR3 sequence: CASSEQGVGANVLTF. The CDR3 nucleotides are TGTGCCAGTAGTGAACAGGGCGTTGGGGCCAACGTCCTGACTTTC.

The V gene is TRBV7-8, the J gene TRBJ2-7; a weak D match, TRBD2 (5 bases). Germline CDR1 SGHVS, CDR2 FQNEAQ. Trimming stripped 7 bases from V and 6 bases from J, with 25 bases between. CDR3 size: 16 residues. DNA of the CDR3: TGTGCCAGCACCCACCGGCGGTTCACTAGGTCGCGCGAGCAGTACTTC. Translation gives CASTHRRFTRSREQYF.

The rearrangement joins TRBV28 to TRBJ2-5, with D hard to call. The CDR3 is 14 amino acids. CDR1 is MDHEN and CDR2 is SYDVKM in the germline V gene. Trimming cost V 5 bases and J 5 bases, with 15 bases left between them. Here the CDR3 DNA reads TGTGCCAGCAGTAGTCCTTTTTGGGCTGAGACCCAGTACTTC. Translating gives CASSSPFWAETQYF.

Comments on this clone: Distinct nucleotide sequences in the sample also encode this CDR3. V and J are TRBV7-3 and TRBJ1-1; D uncertain. The V end was cut by 1 base, the J end by 1 base, with 4 bases between. Germline V gives CDR1 SGHTA, CDR2 FQGTGA. This CDR3 region has 13 residues. The CDR3 loop reads CASSLMGNTEAFF. DNA of the CDR3: TGTGCCAGCAGCTTAATGGGGAACACTGAAGCTTTCTTT.

The chain is built from TRBV4-1 and TRBJ2-7; D might be TRBD2 (5 bases). Germline loops: CDR1 MGHRA, CDR2 YSYEKL. The CDR3 runs 15 residues. Between the trimmed V and J ends, which lost 2 bases and 0 bases, there was a span of 11 bases. The CDR3 nucleotides read TGCGCCAGCAGCCAAACGGGATCCTACTCCTACGAGCAGTACTTC. Protein product: CASSQTGSYSYEQYF.

CDR3 protein: CASTPSGTLREQFF. The CDR3, as DNA: TGTGCCAGCACCCCCTCAGGGACCCTAAGGGAGCAGTTCTTC. The chain couples TRBV28 to TRBJ2-1; tentatively, D is TRBD1 or TRBD2 (5 bases each). V shed 7 bases and J shed 10 bases, with 20 bases lying between them. Germline values: CDR1 MDHEN, CDR2 SYDVKM. This CDR3 is built from 14 residues.

This clone has only one observation. The chain is built from TRBV6-1 and TRBJ2-1, with 7 bases fitting TRBD1. Per germline, CDR1 MNHNS and CDR2 SASEGT. With 8 bases clipped from V and 4 bases from J, the junction kept 11 bases outside the gene matches. This CDR3 region has 15 residues. The CDR3 DNA reads as TGTGCCAGCTGGGAACAGGGACAGCCTTACAATGAGCAGTTCTTC. Protein: CASWEQGQPYNEQFF.

The chain is built from TRBV28 and TRBJ2-7; D is unresolved. V was pared by 6 bases and J by 4 bases, with 16 bases between. CDR1 is MDHEN and CDR2 is SYDVKM in the germline V gene. The CDR3 has 14 residues. The CDR3, as DNA: TGTGCCAGCAGCCCCGCACGAACAGTGTACGAGCAGTACTTC. This gives the protein CASSPARTVYEQYF.

The chain uses TRBV2 and TRBJ2-5; TRBD2 aligns across 12 bases. Trimming cost V 5 bases and J 5 bases; bases outside gene matches: 6. This CDR3 comprises 15 residues. Germline CDR1 SNHLY, CDR2 FYNNEI. The CDR3 coding sequence is TGTGCCAGCAGTCTTCTAGCGGGAGGGGGGGAGACCCAGTACTTC. Its translation: CASSLLAGGGETQYF.

This chain joins TRBV27 and TRBJ2-3; D is possibly TRBD1 or TRBD2 (5 bases each). The CDR3 is 14 amino acids. Trimming took off 5 bases at V and 4 bases at J, with 13 bases between the two ends. Germline CDR1 MNHEY, CDR2 SMNVEV (reference sequence). The CDR3 coding sequence is TGTGCCAGCAGTCCGCAGGGACGACCAGATACGCAGTATTTT. Translation gives CASSPQGRPDTQYF.

This clone was recorded only once. CDR3 nucleotide sequence: TGTGCCAGCAACTTAACCAAGGGACAGGGACTATATAGCAATCAGCCCCAGCATTTT. Amino acid sequence: CASNLTKGQGLYSNQPQHF. This chain uses TRBV6-4 with TRBJ1-5, with TRBD1 identical over 9 bases. Germline CDR1 MRHNA, CDR2 SNTAGT. The CDR3 sequence is 19 residues long. The V segment lost 7 bases and the J segment 0 bases; nucleotides outside the gene matches: 16.

This rearrangement joins TRBV5-1 to TRBJ2-1; possibly TRBD1 for D (6 bases). The CDR3 loop spans 14 amino acids. The V end lost 7 bases, the J end lost 2 bases, and 13 bases lay between the germline ends. Germline assignment: CDR1 SGHRS and CDR2 YFSETQ. DNA for the CDR3: TGCGCCAGCCAAAGGACAGCGGCCTACAATGAGCAGTTCTTC. Translating gives CASQRTAAYNEQFF.

V gene TRBV11-1 combines with J gene TRBJ1-1; D gene unclear. Trimming pared 2 bases from V and 6 bases from J, leaving 10 bases between. Germline-derived CDR1 and CDR2 are SGHAT and FQDESV (reference sequence). The CDR3 runs 13 residues. Here the CDR3 reads CASSLRVEAEAFF. The DNA of the CDR3 is TGTGCCAGCAGCTTAAGGGTTGAAGCTGAAGCTTTCTTT.

This clone came up once. V is TRBV10-3 and J is TRBJ2-3; 9 bases agree with TRBD2. The V segment lost 4 bases and the J segment 0 bases; nucleotides outside the gene matches: 5. CDR3 length equals 16 residues. CDR1 ENHRY and CDR2 SYGVKD come from the germline V gene. The CDR3 is CAISGLAAISTDTQYF. DNA of the CDR3: TGTGCCATCAGTGGACTAGCGGCGATTAGCACAGATACGCAGTATTTT.

This chain joins TRBV5-4 and TRBJ2-1; D perhaps matches TRBD1 (5 bases). Trimming left V 4 bases short and J 9 bases short, with 8 bases between. Germline-derived CDR1 and CDR2 are SGHNT and YYREEE (reference sequence). This CDR3 region has 11 residues. This CDR3 is CASSQGTEQFF. The CDR3 DNA follows: TGTGCCAGCAGCCAGGGAACTGAGCAGTTCTTC.

The chain recombines TRBV28 with TRBJ2-3, with D maybe TRBD2 (5 bases). Germline CDR1 and CDR2: MDHEN and SYDVKM. This CDR3 has 15 residues. V lost 1 base to trimming and J lost 2 bases, with 10 bases between them. The CDR3 DNA reads as TGTGCCAGCAGTTTATCCTCGGGGTTCACAGATACGCAGTATTTT. Encoded protein: CASSLSSGFTDTQYF.

The chain couples TRBV6-1 to TRBJ1-5; D is undetermined. The length of the CDR3 is 14 residues. Germline-derived CDR1 and CDR2 are MNHNS and SASEGT. Trimming left V 3 bases short and J 4 bases short, with 10 bases between. The CDR3 nucleotides are TGTGCCAGCAGTGAGAAGGGCAGGAATCAGCCCCAGCATTTT. Translating it yields CASSEKGRNQPQHF.